This TCR beta chain came from a study of T cells in Graves' hyperthyroidism and ophthalmopathy. Looking at the study overall: Peripheral blood sampling occurred at initial diagnosis, before any treatment.

Using RNA transcripts as the source, TCR beta CDR3 regions were amplified. HTBI primers were used for first-round RT-PCR of the TCR CDR3. TCRdb redid the calling of the multiplex PCR reads with MiXCR, one entry per CDR3 protein. This sample has roughly 500,000 distinct CDR3 sequences, with 16% found just once. Many counts were recorded for this clonotype. Germline V lookup: CDR1 GTSNPN, CDR2 SVGIG (reference sequence). The CDR3 runs 13 residues. V was pared by 0 bases and J by 4 bases, with 9 bases between. Enrolled ophthalmopathy patients presented with a Clinical Activity Score of at least 3, a NOSPECS grade of at least 4, and disease duration under 3 months. Lactation, pregnancy, other autoimmune disease or uncontrolled infection excluded patients.

This clonotype was obtained from a young woman with Graves' ophthalmopathy. Sequenced: blood. The gene calls are TRBV30 and TRBJ1-2, with D uncertain. CDR3 in DNA: TGTGCCTGGAGTGTACTCGGTACCTATGGCTACACCTTC. It encodes CAWSVLGTYGYTF.